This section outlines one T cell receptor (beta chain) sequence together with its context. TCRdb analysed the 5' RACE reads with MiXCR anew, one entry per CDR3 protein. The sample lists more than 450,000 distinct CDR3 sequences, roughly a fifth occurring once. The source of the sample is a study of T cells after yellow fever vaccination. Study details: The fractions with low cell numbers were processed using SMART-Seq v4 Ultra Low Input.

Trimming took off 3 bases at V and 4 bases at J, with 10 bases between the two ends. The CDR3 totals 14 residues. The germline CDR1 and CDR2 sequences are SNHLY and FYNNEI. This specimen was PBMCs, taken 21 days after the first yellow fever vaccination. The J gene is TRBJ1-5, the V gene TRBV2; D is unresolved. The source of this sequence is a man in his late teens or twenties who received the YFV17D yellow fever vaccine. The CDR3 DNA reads TGTGCCAGCAGTGAGGGTTCCCAAAATCAGCCCCAGCATTTT. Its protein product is CASSEGSQNQPQHF.